This T cell receptor beta chain was observed in a study of a mutant IDH1 vaccine in newly diagnosed glioma. As for the study in general: Each patient was administered eight vaccinations, scheduled in weeks 1, 3, 5, 7, 11, 15, 19 and 23. Treated patients, 62.5% male and about 38% female, averaged about 42 years of age. Either 4-6 weeks after radiotherapy alone or alongside temozolomide, vaccination was begun.

Time point: week 5, during vaccination. Vaccination comprised doses that each held 300 ug of mutant IDH1 20-mer peptide, plus topical imiquimod. This clone was recorded a few times. Antigen specificity is unknown. Trimming took off 8 bases at V and 0 bases at J, with 13 bases between the two ends. Germline V gene data show CDR1 as GTSNPN and CDR2 as SVGIG (reference sequence). The CDR3 is 14 residues long. The assay was immunoSEQ multiplex PCR, and TCRdb's table has in-frame clones only and misses some. The sample carries under 95,000 clones, about 91% recorded once. The receptor comes from a woman in her fifties or sixties with glioma. This specimen consisted of PBMCs, obtained from a glioma patient whose treatment included an IDH1 peptide vaccine. The J gene is TRBJ2-2, the V gene TRBV30; a possible D gene is TRBD1 (5 bases). The CDR3 DNA sequence: TGTGCCGGGGCGACGGATACGAACACCGGGGAGCTGTTTTTT. Its protein product is CAGATDTNTGELFF.